This passage covers 2 T cell receptor beta chains from one sample sequenced in a study of T cell repertoires in cytomegalovirus infection. TCRdb reprocessed the reads via MiXCR and lists one record per CDR3 protein. The repertoire includes 43,000 or so distinct CDR3 sequences, about a fifth of them detected once, and 53% sits in the top ten. Their target antigens are unknown. The material sequenced was CD8+ T cells from cultured PBMCs, taken from culture after CMV antigen stimulation. The receptors were sampled from a human donor in good health (CMV status not recorded). Some clones in this sample may be carry-over from other donors' samples.

In its sample, this clonotype was seen a few times. The chain carries TRBV6-5 and TRBJ2-3; 16 bases fit TRBD2. This CDR3 is built from 16 residues. The germline CDR1 and CDR2 sequences are MNHEY and SVGAGI. V lost 11 bases, J lost 2 bases, and 7 bases stayed unmatched. The DNA of the CDR3 is TGTGCCGGAAGGGGACTAGCGGGGGGGAACACAGATACGCAGTATTTT. As protein: CAGRGLAGGNTDTQYF.

J is TRBJ1-1 and V is TRBV7-4, with TRBD1 identical over 8 bases. V was pared by 5 bases and J by 4 bases, with 12 bases of the junction left unmatched. The CDR3 runs to 16 residues. The germline V gene has CDR1 SGHVT and CDR2 SQSDAQ. CDR3 DNA sequence: TGTGCCAGCAGCCGGCCGGGAACACAGGGGGGCACTGAAGCTTTCTTT. Translating it yields CASSRPGTQGGTEAFF. Complete variable domain (other parts from reference TRBV7-4 and TRBJ1-1): GAGVSQSPRYKVAKRGRDVALRCDSISGHVTLYWYRQTLGQGSEVLTYSQSDAQRDKSGRPSGRFSAERPERSVSTLKIQRTEQGDSAVYLCASSRPGTQGGTEAFFGQGTRLTVV.